This T cell receptor (beta chain) was captured by sequencing in a study of T cells in Graves' hyperthyroidism and ophthalmopathy. Study-wide background: At initial diagnosis, before any treatment had begun, peripheral blood was obtained. Study results and caveats: Blood also carried most thyroid clonotypes expanded above 0.001.

From RNA transcripts, TCR beta CDR3 regions were amplified. TCR CDR3 regions were first amplified by RT-PCR with HTBI primers. TCRdb re-derived calls from the multiplex PCR reads in MiXCR, one entry per CDR3 protein. The profile shows some 400,000 distinct CDR3 sequences, about 14% of them singletons. Diagnosing involved the use of clinical symptoms, serum thyroxine and TRAb, thyroid ultrasound and orbital computed tomography. PBMCs stemmed from approximately 10 ml fresh peripheral blood. The CDR3 covers 14 residues. Germline V gives CDR1 GTSNPN, CDR2 SVGIG (reference sequence). In the case of this clonotype: Its specificity is unknown.

The sequenced sample was blood. The chain links TRBV30 to TRBJ2-1; 7 bases are shared with TRBD1. TRBJ2-7 explains the end of the DNA better; the J call may be wrong. This sequence originates from a woman aged 60-75 years with Graves' hyperthyroidism. CDR3 residues: CAWSPGGRGNEQYF. The CDR3 DNA is TGTGCCTGGAGTCCCGGCGGCAGGGGGAATGAGCAGTACTTC.